This TCR beta chain came from a study of OX40 agonist ivuxolimab in advanced cancers. Study background: The study treated patients with ivuxolimab, an agonistic anti-OX40 (CD134) antibody. Of the participants, approximately 40% had some prior anti-PD-1, anti-PD-L1 or anti-CTLA-4 therapy, which was allowed. Study-wide points: Both CD4+ and CD8+ T cell populations in blood had undergone clonal expansion by week 6 at 0.1 to 3.0 mg/kg.

The CDR3 runs 14 residues. Germline V gene data show CDR1 as MNHNS and CDR2 as SASEGT. V lost 5 bases and J lost 2; bases outside the gene matches: 4. Remarks on this clone: What it recognizes is unknown.

Measured with immunoSEQ multiplex PCR; TCRdb has only the in-frame clones, and not every one. The sample lists around 70,000 clones, 81% occurring once. Blood specimens came from baseline, cycle 4 day 1, and cycle 7 day 1. The receptor was isolated from an adult with an advanced solid tumor such as melanoma, head and neck, liver or kidney cancer. The sample in question was CD4+ or CD8+ T cells sorted from blood, obtained in a trial of the OX40 agonist ivuxolimab. This chain connects TRBV6-1 to TRBJ2-7; 9 bases agree with TRBD1. CDR3 residues: CASSLGTGPYEQYF. The CDR3 coding sequence is TGTGCCAGCAGTTTGGGGACAGGGCCCTACGAGCAGTACTTC.